This T cell receptor beta chain was retrieved from a study of T cell responses to AZD1222 COVID-19 vaccine. Whole-study results and caveats: Unmutated variant regions are reportedly the target of nearly half of TCRs that are spike-specific. White British people made up most donors, females outnumbered males, and clonal diversity was possibly underestimated.

Profiled with immunoSEQ multiplex PCR; TCRdb holds only in-frame clones, not every one. Here the sample spans 150,000 or so clones, 85% to 90% being singletons. V lost 8 bases to trimming and J lost 8 bases, with 15 bases between them. CDR1 is MDHEN, CDR2 SYDVKM, per germline. The CDR3 runs to 12 residues. As for this clone: Its antigen is unidentified.

V gene TRBV28 combines with J gene TRBJ1-2; D may be TRBD1 (6 bases). The input for sequencing was peripheral blood, taken 28 days after the second dose of the MenACWY control vaccine. This TCR derives from an adult who received the MenACWY meningococcal vaccine as a control. CDR3 amino acids: CASRWGARGYTF. CDR3 coding DNA: TGTGCCAGCCGCTGGGGGGCGCGAGGCTACACCTTC.